This T cell receptor (beta chain) was identified during a study of response to subunit inactivated influenza vaccine (dated by TCRdb to 2017 to 2018). In the study overall: To follow how T cells responded to a trivalent subunit inactivated influenza vaccine, the researchers relied on deep quantitative profiling of the T cell receptor repertoire. Findings and caveats that apply to the study as a whole: The authors suggested that each seasonal influenza vaccination may recruit only a limited number of new T cells.

CDR1 and CDR2 (SGHRS, YFSETQ) derive from the germline V gene. The trim is 0 bases for V and 2 bases for J, with a gap of 12 bases between the germline ends. The CDR3 spans 15 residues, from the cysteine through the phenylalanine. This entry keeps only the CDR3 DNA: 45 bases, framed from base 1. Libraries were made using RT-PCR. The instrument was an Illumina HiSeq 2500. TCRdb trimmed the raw reads at Q25, called clones with MiXCR and kept productive beta chains. Identical CDR3 proteins give one entry, which carries the most common genes and DNA. A total of 550,000 to 800,000 distinct CDR3 sequences appear in this sample, around 16% of them only once. Around a tenth of the sample goes to the ten largest clones. Concerning this clonotype: The target of this receptor is not known. No base quality values were provided; no much bigger clone lies one nucleotide off.

The chain is encoded by TRBV5-1 joined to TRBJ2-7, with no reliable assignment of the D segment. The TCR sequence derives from a man aged 50 or older who received an inactivated influenza vaccine. Donor details come from another sample of the same person, matched by shared clones. The sample was PBMCs from blood, taken roughly 13 days after vaccination. The CDR3 protein is CASSLASSAAYEQYF. The base sequence is TGCGCCAGCAGCTTGGCCAGTTCGGCTGCCTACGAGCAGTACTTC.